The 22 T cell receptor beta chains in this list originate from one sample, sequenced in a study of cytomegalovirus exposure and HLA in healthy donors. Libraries were prepared by immunoSEQ multiplex PCR; TCRdb keeps only in-frame clonotypes and omits some of them. The table has under 200,000 clones, about 96% seen once. The sample consisted of PBMCs. The receptor source for this set is a woman aged 18-29 years in good health and CMV-seronegative.

V and J are TRBV30 and TRBJ1-2; 8 bases fit TRBD1. The V gene's germline CDR1 is GTSNPN and CDR2 SVGIG (reference sequence). This CDR3 contains 17 residues. The junction had 12 bases not matched to a gene; V was cut back by 0 bases and J by 3 bases. The CDR3 sequence: CAWSVFRRTGTYYGYTF. In DNA form, the CDR3 reads TGTGCCTGGAGTGTCTTCCGACGGACAGGGACTTACTATGGCTACACCTTC.

This chain joins TRBV20-1 and TRBJ2-1; D remains unclear. CDR1 is DFQATT, CDR2 SNEGSKA, per germline (reference sequence). The CDR3 spans 11 residues. Trimming pared 6 bases from V and 8 bases from J, leaving 11 bases between. CDR3 DNA sequence: TGCAGTGCCCACAGTGTGGATGAGCAGTTCTTC. It is translated as CSAHSVDEQFF.

V usage is TRBV30 and J usage is TRBJ1-2, with 11 bases aligning to TRBD1. Germline assignment: CDR1 GTSNPN and CDR2 SVGIG (reference sequence). The V and J ends lost 4 bases and 0 bases, in that order; junction bases with no gene match: 10. The CDR3 covers 17 residues. The CDR3 spells CAWIAPGTGGSNYGYTF. The DNA of the CDR3 is TGTGCCTGGATCGCGCCCGGGACAGGGGGTTCTAACTATGGCTACACCTTC. Full variable domain (remainder filled in from reference TRBV30 and TRBJ1-2): SQTIHQWPATLVQPVGSPLSLECTVEGTSNPNLYWYRQAAGRGLQLLFYSVGIGQISSEVPQNLSASRPQDRQFILSSKKLLLSDSGFYLCAWIAPGTGGSNYGYTFGSGTRLTVV.

This chain uses TRBV5-6 with TRBJ2-5, with D uncertain. The V end lost 0 bases, the J end lost 2 bases, and 20 bases lay between the germline ends. The germline V gene has CDR1 SGHDT and CDR2 YYEEEE. This CDR3 contains 18 residues. Written as DNA, the CDR3 is TGTGCCAGCAGCTTGGGGCTAATCAGGCCGGATCGACAAGAGACCCAGTACTTC. It specifies CASSLGLIRPDRQETQYF.

The chain carries TRBV5-4 and TRBJ2-5; D may be TRBD2 (5 bases). The germline gives CDR1 SGHNT, CDR2 YYREEE (reference sequence). This CDR3 contains 14 residues. V was cut by 2 bases and J by 2 bases, with 10 bases left in between. CDR3 DNA sequence: TGTGCCAGCAGCTTAATCAGCGGACAAGAGACCCAGTACTTC. It encodes CASSLISGQETQYF.

This rearrangement joins TRBV6-5 to TRBJ2-3; TRBD2 matches 11 bases. Germline CDR1 reads MNHEY; CDR2 reads SVGAGI. After removal of 2 bases from V and 14 bases from J, the junction contained 6 bases not matched to a gene. This CDR3 has 13 amino acids. The CDR3 DNA is TGTGCCAGCAGTTACCCCGGGACTAGCGGCTGGTATTTT. Protein: CASSYPGTSGWYF.

The genes are TRBV15 and TRBJ1-6, with 11 positions matching TRBD1. The V gene end was trimmed by 1 base and the J gene end by 10 bases; junction bases not matched to a gene: 3. The CDR3 runs 15 residues. Germline V CDR1 and CDR2: LNHNV, YYDKDF (reference sequence). The CDR3 is CATSRARTGGSPLHF. DNA for the CDR3: TGTGCCACCAGCAGAGCTAGGACAGGGGGCTCACCCCTCCACTTT. Combining the CDR3 with reference TRBV15 and TRBJ1-6 gives the whole variable domain DAMVIQNPRYQVTQFGKPVTLSCSQTLNHNVMYWYQQKSSQAPKLLFHYYDKDFNNEADTPDNFQSRRPNTSFCFLDIRSPGLGDTAMYLCATSRARTGGSPLHFGNGTRLTVT.

This sequence joins TRBV7-2 and TRBJ2-3; 7 bases line up with TRBD2. Germline trimming cut 5 bases from V and 1 base from J; bases unmatched to any gene: 15. CDR3 length equals 18 residues. Germline CDR1 is SGHTA and CDR2 is FQGNSA. The CDR3 sequence: CASSGWHWGGKRTDTQYF. The CDR3 DNA sequence: TGTGCCAGCAGCGGGTGGCACTGGGGGGGGAAACGCACAGATACGCAGTATTTT.

The chain is built from TRBV7-2 and TRBJ2-3; 12 nucleotides agree with TRBD2. The trim removed 5 bases at V and 2 bases at J, leaving 5 bases unmatched. The CDR3 consists of 16 residues. Germline CDR1 SGHTA, CDR2 FQGNSA. CDR3 residues: CASSRRLAGVTDTQYF. In DNA form, the CDR3 reads TGTGCCAGCAGCCGCCGACTAGCGGGGGTCACAGATACGCAGTATTTT.

The rearrangement joins TRBV19 to TRBJ1-1; D might be TRBD1 (6 bases). The V gene lost 10 bases and the J gene lost 6 bases, with 18 bases spanning the gap. This CDR3 has 13 residues. Germline CDR1 reads LNHDA; CDR2 reads SQIVND (reference sequence). Here the CDR3 reads CATGRPGGPEAFF. CDR3 DNA: TGTGCCACCGGGCGACCTGGGGGCCCTGAAGCTTTCTTT.

This chain joins TRBV7-9 and TRBJ2-7; D uncertain. V lost 5 bases and J lost 2, with 7 bases in between. CDR1 and CDR2 (germline): SEHNR, FQNEAQ (reference sequence). The CDR3 loop spans 12 amino acids. CDR3: CASSHRAYEQYF. The CDR3 nucleotides read TGTGCCAGCAGCCATCGCGCCTACGAGCAGTACTTC.

The V gene is TRBV5-1, the J gene TRBJ2-3, with TRBD2 matching over 13 bases. J was trimmed by 2 bases and V by 4 bases; bases with no gene match: 4. Per the germline V gene, CDR1 is SGHRS and CDR2 is YFSETQ. The CDR3 covers 16 residues. The CDR3 sequence: CASSGGLAGFTDTQYF. The CDR3 region has the DNA TGCGCCAGCAGCGGGGGACTAGCGGGGTTCACAGATACGCAGTATTTT.

V is TRBV5-1 and J is TRBJ1-2; 9 bases match TRBD1. Germline trimming cut 3 bases from V and 0 bases from J; bases unmatched to any gene: 6. The CDR3 runs 16 residues. Germline CDR1 reads SGHRS; CDR2 reads YFSETQ. The CDR3, as DNA: TGCGCCAGCAGCTCCGGGACAGGGTGGTCTAACTATGGCTACACCTTC. This gives the protein CASSSGTGWSNYGYTF. The complete variable domain, with remaining parts taken from reference TRBV5-1 and TRBJ1-2, reads KAGVTQTPRYLIKTRGQQVTLSCSPISGHRSVSWYQQTPGQGLQFLFEYFSETQRNKGNFPGRFSGRQFSNSRSEMNVSTLELGDSALYLCASSSGTGWSNYGYTFGSGTRLTVV.

V usage is TRBV7-3 and J usage is TRBJ2-5; 8 bases are shared with TRBD2. The V gene end was trimmed by 5 bases and the J gene end by 0 bases; junction bases not matched to a gene: 8. The germline CDR1 and CDR2 sequences are SGHTA and FQGTGA. The CDR3 has 16 amino acids. The CDR3: CASSPSGGRHQETQYF. CDR3 nucleotides: TGTGCCAGCAGCCCGTCGGGGGGGAGGCACCAAGAGACCCAGTACTTC.

The chain recombines TRBV18 with TRBJ2-5; D unresolved. Germline CDR1 is KGHSH and CDR2 is LQKENI. This CDR3 contains 15 residues. V gave up 0 bases and J gave up 0 bases, with 8 bases separating them. CDR3 sequence (DNA): TGTGCCAGCTCACCACCTCTGGGCTACCAAGAGACCCAGTACTTC. It codes for CASSPPLGYQETQYF.

This chain uses TRBV19 with TRBJ1-5; no reliable D call. Trimming left V 3 bases short and J 4 bases short, with 10 bases between. Germline CDR1 reads LNHDA; CDR2 reads SQIVND (reference sequence). This CDR3 is built from 14 residues. CDR3 region: CASSIGSANQPQHF. The CDR3 DNA follows: TGTGCCAGTAGTATCGGGTCCGCGAATCAGCCCCAGCATTTT.

The chain links TRBV6-5 to TRBJ2-7; the match to TRBD1 covers 9 bases. The J segment lost 0 bases and the V segment lost 6 bases, leaving 3 bases of the junction unmatched. Looked up from germline, CDR1 is MNHEY and CDR2 is SVGAGI. This CDR3 has 14 residues. The CDR3 DNA reads as TGTGCCAGCAGATTGGACAGGGGCTCCTACGAGCAGTACTTC. Its translation: CASRLDRGSYEQYF.

The rearrangement links TRBV9 to TRBJ2-1; TRBD2 aligns across 7 bases. Germline V gives CDR1 SGDLS, CDR2 YYNGEE. The V segment lost 4 bases and the J segment 4 bases; nucleotides outside the gene matches: 8. The CDR3 spans 15 residues. The CDR3 region is CASSPWGGSYNEQFF. The CDR3 nucleotides read TGTGCCAGCAGCCCATGGGGGGGTAGTTACAATGAGCAGTTCTTC.

The CDR3 spells CASSFAGAYGYTF. The CDR3 bases are TGTGCCAGCAGCTTCGCAGGTGCCTATGGCTACACCTTC. V usage is TRBV7-6 and J usage is TRBJ1-2; D gene ambiguous. The germline CDR1 and CDR2 sequences are SGHVS and FNYEAQ. Trimming stripped 3 bases from V and 4 bases from J, with 9 bases between. This CDR3 region has 13 residues.

J is TRBJ1-5 and V is TRBV6-6, with 9 nucleotides matching TRBD1. CDR3 length: 14 residues. The germline V gene has CDR1 MNHNY and CDR2 SVGAGI (reference sequence). V lost 8 bases and J lost 0; bases outside the gene matches: 2. CDR3 coding DNA: TGTGCCAGCGGGACAGGGTTTAGCAATCAGCCCCAGCATTTT. It specifies CASGTGFSNQPQHF.

The chain couples TRBV18 to TRBJ1-4; tentatively, D is TRBD1 (5 bases). The CDR3 contains 17 residues. Per germline, CDR1 KGHSH and CDR2 LQKENI. V lost 5 bases to trimming and J lost 0 bases, with 16 bases between them. As DNA, the CDR3 is TGTGCCAGCTCAAGAACTAGCGGGGCAACAACTAATGAAAAACTGTTTTTT. Translation gives CASSRTSGATTNEKLFF.

V and J are TRBV14 and TRBJ2-5; TRBD2 agrees at 9 bases. CDR1 SGHDN and CDR2 FVKESK come from the germline V gene. V shed 5 bases and J 2 bases; nucleotides not matched to a gene: 3. CDR3 size: 14 residues. The CDR3 DNA reads as TGTGCCAGCAGCGTCAGCGGGGGGCAAGAGACCCAGTACTTC. Encoded protein: CASSVSGGQETQYF.